This T cell receptor (beta chain) appears in the sequencing data of a study of cytomegalovirus exposure and HLA in healthy donors. V gave up 4 bases and J gave up 5 bases, with 11 bases separating them. CDR3 length: 13 residues. The V gene's germline CDR1 is MNHEY and CDR2 SMNVEV (reference sequence). Using immunoSEQ multiplex PCR, the repertoire was profiled, and TCRdb retains in-frame clones only, with some absent. The table lists 110,000 or so clones, about nine tenths of them singletons. The sample consisted of PBMCs. The source of this sequence is a woman between 18 and 30 years old in good health and CMV-seronegative. The rearrangement links TRBV27 to TRBJ1-2, with a tentative D call TRBD1 (5 bases). The CDR3 sequence: CASSSQGPYGYTF. CDR3 nucleotide sequence: TGTGCCAGCAGTTCTCAGGGTCCGTATGGCTACACCTTC.